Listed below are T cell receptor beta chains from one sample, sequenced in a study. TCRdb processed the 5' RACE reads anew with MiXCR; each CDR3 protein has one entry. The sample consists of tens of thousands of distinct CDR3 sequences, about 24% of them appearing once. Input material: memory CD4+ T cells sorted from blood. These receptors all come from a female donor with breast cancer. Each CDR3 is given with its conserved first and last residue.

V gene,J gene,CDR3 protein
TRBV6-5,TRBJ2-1,CASSQVGRYNEQFF
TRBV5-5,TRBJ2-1,CASNIHAGGNNEQFF
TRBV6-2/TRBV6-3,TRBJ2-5,CASLRGRHQETQYF
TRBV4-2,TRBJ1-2,CASSQERIVGTLALVHGYAF
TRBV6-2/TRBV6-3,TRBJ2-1,CASSWLAGYNEQFF
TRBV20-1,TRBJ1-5,CGAVAGSGRNQPQHF
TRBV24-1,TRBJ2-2,CATRGRDTGELFF
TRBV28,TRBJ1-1,CASSFRTGNKAFF
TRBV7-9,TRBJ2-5,CASSSFGNQETQYF
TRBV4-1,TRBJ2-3,CASAPDYSTDTQYF
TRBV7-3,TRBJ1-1,CASSSSAAAEAFF
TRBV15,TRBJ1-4,CATSGRDTLNPPPEKLFF
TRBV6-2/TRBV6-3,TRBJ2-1,CASRLGIGGSYNEQFF
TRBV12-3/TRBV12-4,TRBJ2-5,CASSWGLKTQYF
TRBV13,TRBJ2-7,CASSLGQTPYEQYF
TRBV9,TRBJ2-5,CVSSVSSVQETQYF
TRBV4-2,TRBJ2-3,CASSQAAGNADTQYF
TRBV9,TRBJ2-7,CASSVGGQWDEQYF
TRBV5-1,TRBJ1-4,CASSLAATGEEKLFF
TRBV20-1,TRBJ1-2,CSAPGTAYGYTF
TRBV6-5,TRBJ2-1,CASSYTAGTYNEQFF
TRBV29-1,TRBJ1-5,CSVGSGDQPQHF
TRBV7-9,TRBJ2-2,CASSFTSGMNTGELFF
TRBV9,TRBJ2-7,CASSHPLEEGEQYF
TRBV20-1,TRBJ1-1,CSARDPGLNTEAFF
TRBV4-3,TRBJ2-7,CASSQREGLNEQYF
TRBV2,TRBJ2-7,CASREPGQGSYEQYF
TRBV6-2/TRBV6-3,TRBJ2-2,CASSWGDTGELFF
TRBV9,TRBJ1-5,CASSVEGTSNQPQHF
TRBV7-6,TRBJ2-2,CASSIGTSGRDTGELFF
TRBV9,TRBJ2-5,CASARVEEETQYF
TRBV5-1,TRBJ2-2,CASSFGDRGTGELFF
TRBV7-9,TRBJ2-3,CASSGFGTPKGTPSTDTQYF
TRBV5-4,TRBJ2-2,CASSFPLQGDTGELFF
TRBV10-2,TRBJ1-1,CASSEPRTANTEAFF
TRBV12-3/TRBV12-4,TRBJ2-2,CASSPGLAGPSYGELFF
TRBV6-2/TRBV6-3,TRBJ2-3,CATSLAVIDTQYF
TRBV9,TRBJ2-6,CASSGPREGASGANVLTF
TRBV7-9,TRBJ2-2,CASSSSRDTGELFF
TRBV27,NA,CASSPSGGAYNEQYF
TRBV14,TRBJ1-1,CASSQDNREDEAFF
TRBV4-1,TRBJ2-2,CASSQEPGQGRTGELFF
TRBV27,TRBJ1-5,CASSPRQGVQPQHF
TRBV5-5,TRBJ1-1,CASRKSGQSNTEAFF
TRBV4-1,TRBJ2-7,CASSHTGTGVYEQYF
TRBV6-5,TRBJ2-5,CASSYGVGGAQYF
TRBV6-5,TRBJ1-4,CASSYGATNEKLFF
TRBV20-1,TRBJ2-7,CSARDTGAGTYDEQYF
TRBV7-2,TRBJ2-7,CASSFWASGEYEQYF
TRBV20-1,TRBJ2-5,CSASEDGNTQETQYF
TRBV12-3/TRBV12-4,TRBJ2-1,CASSLAGNEQFF
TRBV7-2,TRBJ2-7,CASSLEGQSYEQYF
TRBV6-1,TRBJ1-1,CASRAGTGAFF
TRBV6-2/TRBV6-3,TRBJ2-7,CASSTLPRGGTYEQYF
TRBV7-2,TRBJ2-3,CASSLAPGTDTQYF
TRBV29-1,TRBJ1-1,CSVPGGQDTEAFF
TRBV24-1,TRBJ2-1,CATSDLQRNEQFF